This TCR beta chain stems from a study of blood T cell repertoires in COVID-19. Produced via immunoSEQ multiplex PCR; TCRdb's table is partial and in-frame only. The data contain some 270,000 clones, roughly 84% of them singletons. Input material: peripheral blood. The sequence derives from a person between 65 and 80 years old with COVID-19, enrolled during active disease.

The CDR3 here is CASREKGDYSSPPSTDTQYF. The CDR3 DNA reads as TGCGCCAGCAGAGAGAAAGGGGACTACTCTTCCCCTCCTAGCACAGATACGCAGTATTTT. This sequence joins TRBV10-1 and TRBJ2-3; 7 nucleotides agree with TRBD2. This CDR3 spans 20 amino acids. Germline V lookup: CDR1 WNHNN, CDR2 SYGVQD (reference sequence). The ends lost 6 bases at V and 0 bases at J; junction bases unmatched: 21.